The next 9 T cell receptor beta chains were all read from a single sample in a study of regulatory T cells in long-lasting Graves disease. Time point denoted: persistent/refractory GD, antithyroid drugs over 5 years with positive TRAb. Generation of the TCR library employed RNA extracted from PBMCs. Libraries of TCR beta came from iRepertoire HTBI primers plus Arm-PCR of CDR3 regions. TCRdb reprocessed the multiplex PCR reads with MiXCR, giving one entry per CDR3 protein. The sample consists of 650,000 to 850,000 distinct CDR3 sequences, 30% of them appearing once. The source material was peripheral blood mononuclear cells (PBMCs), sampled when the disease was refractory, from a patient treated with antithyroid drugs. The receptors here all came from a female donor with Graves disease.

This clonotype was found a few times. CDR3 coding DNA: TGTGCTAGTGGTCCCGGGACATTTGAGTCCGGGGAGCTGTTTTTT. Protein: CASGPGTFESGELFF. This chain links TRBV12-5 with TRBJ2-2; a possible D gene is TRBD1 (6 bases). Trimming cost V 5 bases and J 6 bases, with 16 bases left between them. The CDR3 extends over 15 amino acids. CDR1 LGHNT and CDR2 FRNRAP come from the germline V gene.

Ten or more counts support this clonotype. The rearrangement joins TRBV28 to TRBJ1-2, with a weak D call TRBD1 (5 bases). This CDR3 has 17 amino acids. Deletions cut 9 bases from V and 4 bases from J, with 27 bases between. Germline CDR1 and CDR2: MDHEN and SYDVKM. The CDR3 bases are TGTGCCAGTCAATCCCCGACAGTCTCGGTTTGGGGCTATGGCTACACCTTC. This translates into CASQSPTVSVWGYGYTF.

This clonotype was counted only a few times. This chain uses TRBV20-1 with TRBJ2-7; D is unresolved. Germline V lookup: CDR1 DFQATT, CDR2 SNEGSKA (reference sequence). V was cut by 3 bases and J by 6 bases, with 18 bases left in between. The CDR3 totals 14 residues. The chain's CDR3 is CSASLGGRVGEQYF. CDR3 DNA sequence: TGCAGTGCTAGTCTTGGCGGTAGGGTCGGCGAGCAGTACTTC.

The chain is built from TRBV10-2 and TRBJ1-1; TRBD1 is a possible D gene (5 bases). Germline CDR1 and CDR2: WSHSY and SAAADI. Between the trimmed V and J ends, which lost 7 bases and 0 bases, there was a span of 15 bases. CDR3 size: 15 residues. The CDR3 sequence is CASTGLGAVNTEAFF. The CDR3 bases are TGCGCCAGCACCGGGCTCGGGGCGGTGAACACTGAAGCTTTCTTT.

This chain uses TRBV5-4 with TRBJ1-1; D is ambiguous. The V gene's germline CDR1 is SGHNT and CDR2 YYREEE (reference sequence). The V end was cut by 0 bases, the J end by 3 bases, with 9 bases between. This CDR3 contains 14 residues. This CDR3 is CASSLARRDTEAFF. CDR3 in DNA: TGTGCCAGCAGCTTGGCCAGACGGGACACTGAAGCTTTCTTT.

This clonotype was counted between two and nine times. V usage is TRBV19 and J usage is TRBJ2-7, with 7 positions matching TRBD1. This CDR3 comprises 15 residues. The J segment lost 0 bases and the V segment lost 9 bases, leaving 11 bases of the junction unmatched. CDR1 and CDR2 from the germline V gene are LNHDA and SQIVND (reference sequence). This CDR3 is CASSPRTGLSYEQYF. The CDR3 bases are TGTGCCAGCTCTCCGAGGACAGGACTCTCCTACGAGCAGTACTTC.

The chain has TRBV6-2 or TRBV6-3 and TRBJ2-7; a weak D match, TRBD1 (6 bases). This CDR3 region has 15 residues. Germline values: CDR1 MNHEY, CDR2 SVGEGT. The V end lost 2 bases, the J end lost 0 bases, and 11 bases lay between the germline ends. The CDR3 nucleotides read TGTGCCAGCAGTTACGGACAGAGGAGCTCCTACGAGCAGTACTTC. It encodes CASSYGQRSSYEQYF.

This clonotype was observed a few times. The chain employs TRBV5-1 and TRBJ1-4, with D uncertain. The CDR3 sequence is 14 residues long. Between the trimmed V and J ends, which lost 3 bases and 7 bases, there was a span of 13 bases. Per germline, CDR1 SGHRS and CDR2 YFSETQ. CDR3 region: CASSSPSIGEKLFF. As DNA, the CDR3 is TGCGCCAGCAGCTCACCAAGTATAGGTGAAAAACTGTTTTTT.

This clonotype has just a few counts. The rearrangement joins TRBV3-1 to TRBJ2-7; 9 nucleotides line up with TRBD1. The J segment lost 2 bases and the V segment lost 0 bases, leaving 11 bases of the junction unmatched. The CDR3 contains 18 residues. The V gene's germline CDR1 is LGHDT and CDR2 YNNKEL (reference sequence). CDR3 residues: CASSQDQIWDRAPYEQYF. DNA of the CDR3: TGTGCCAGCAGCCAAGATCAGATATGGGACAGGGCTCCCTACGAGCAGTACTTC.